The clone carrying this T cell receptor beta chain turned up a few times. One entry per CDR3 protein, called by TCRdb with MiXCR from the 5' RACE reads. The repertoire holds some 140,000 distinct CDR3 sequences, with just under 7.5% as singletons. The CDR3 has 14 residues. The ends lost 5 bases at V and 4 bases at J; junction bases unmatched: 3. CDR1 and CDR2 from the germline V gene are SGHVS and FNYEAQ. The data stem from a study of CD8 T cells in ankylosing spondylitis. The sequenced sample consisted of blood, either unsorted or a sorted T cell fraction (not recorded which). This chain joins TRBV7-6 and TRBJ2-2; TRBD2 matches at 8 bases. The sequence came from a female donor with ankylosing spondylitis or in good health (not recorded which). CDR3 DNA: TGTGCCAGCAGCGAGACTAGCGTCACCGGGGAGCTGTTTTTT. Translation gives CASSETSVTGELFF.